The TCR beta chain under discussion was sequenced for a study of blood T cells in healthy people across ages. CDR3 length: 16 residues. Per the germline V gene, CDR1 is DFQATT and CDR2 is SNEGSKA (reference sequence). Germline trimming cut 5 bases from V and 0 bases from J; bases unmatched to any gene: 13. Study findings and constraints: Estimates drawn from one million T cells were deemed to understate diversity.

Primers used in a second PCR of about 7 to 12 cycles were a sample-barcoded 5' primer and a J-beta primer mix. Each cDNA was tagged by a template-switch adaptor containing 12 random nucleotides. One entry per CDR3 protein, called by TCRdb with MiXCR from the 5' RACE reads. The table lists hundreds of thousands of distinct CDR3 sequences, approximately 30% of them singletons. This clonotype appeared many times. The antigen remains undetermined. The source material was blood. The rearrangement uses TRBV20-1 and TRBJ2-7, with 7 positions matching TRBD2. This TCR came from an elderly woman in good health. This CDR3 is CSASTGLPRSSYEQYF. CDR3 nucleotide sequence: TGCAGTGCTTCTACGGGACTACCGAGGAGCTCCTACGAGCAGTACTTC.